The TCR beta chain under discussion was sequenced for a study of cytomegalovirus exposure and HLA in healthy donors. Notes on the study in general: Roughly uniform depth of sequencing across donors was assumed in presence/absence analyses.

Comment on this clone: Its antigen is unknown.

The PCR had 60 Vbeta and 13 Jbeta primers. TCRdb keeps only in-frame clones here, not all; method: immunoSEQ multiplex PCR. The table records around 140,000 clones, about 80% of them present only once. This CDR3 has 18 residues. Trimming cost V 5 bases and J 4 bases; bases outside gene matches: 14. Germline CDR1 is LNHNV and CDR2 is YYDKDF (reference sequence). Sequencing was done on a sample of PBMCs. The clonotype comes from a woman aged 60-75 years in good health and CMV-seropositive. The V gene is TRBV15, the J gene TRBJ2-3; 11 bases agree with TRBD1. In DNA, the CDR3 is TGTGCCACCAGCGGTCCGGGACAGGGGGGCACAGGTTCAGATACGCAGTATTTT. Translated: CATSGPGQGGTGSDTQYF.